A single sample is the source of the 27 T cell receptor beta chains below, sequenced in a study of graft-versus-host responses after intestinal transplantation (TCRdb year 2021). The sample's time point label is to be understood as: cells obtained before transplantation from donor or recipient. No antigen has been assigned to these receptors. Library method: the immunoSEQ multiplex PCR assay. TCRdb carries this immuneACCESS record with in-frame sequences only. Its versions omit some clonotypes, under half of them owing to an unresolved V gene in the studies checked, with the rest unexplained. This sample is represented by approximately 78,000 clones; around 87% of them were singletons. The top ten constitute 8% of the sample. The sample here was unstimulated CD8+ T cells sorted from spleen or lymph node cells, taken before transplant. These receptors were collected from a human donor who was the organ donor for an intestinal transplant.

V and J are TRBV15 and TRBJ1-1; no definite D call. The germline CDR1 and CDR2 sequences are LNHNV and YYDKDF (reference sequence). This CDR3 comprises 8 residues. Deletions cut 9 bases from V and 13 bases from J, with 9 bases between. The CDR3 DNA reads TGTGCCACTGGTCTAGGTTTCTTT. Translation: CATGLGFF.

This chain uses TRBV7-9 with TRBJ2-2; D is uncertain. Germline V CDR1 and CDR2: SEHNR, FQNEAQ (reference sequence). V lost 5 bases, J lost 6 bases, and 19 bases lay in between. The CDR3 has 16 amino acids. The CDR3 region has the DNA TGTGCCAGCAGCGCCCGGGTGGTGGGCAGCCCCGGGGAGCTGTTTTTT. This encodes CASSARVVGSPGELFF.

The chain has TRBV23-1 and TRBJ2-1; maybe TRBD1 (5 bases). TRBV23-1 falls under the ORF class, with uncertain function. V shed 10 bases and J shed 9 bases, with 19 bases lying between them. CDR3 size: 13 residues. CDR3: CATGNLRQCEQFF. The DNA for the CDR3 is TGCGCCACTGGTAACCTTCGACAGTGTGAGCAGTTCTTC.

This clone appeared a few times. This chain uses TRBV6-6 with TRBJ2-1; D gene uncertain. The CDR3 is 15 residues long. The germline V gene encodes CDR1 MNHNY and CDR2 SVGAGI (reference sequence). V was trimmed by 2 bases and J by 1 base, leaving 9 bases between them. DNA for the CDR3: TGTGCCAGCAGTTACCAGGAAGGATCCTACAATGAGCAGTTCTTC. This sequence encodes CASSYQEGSYNEQFF.

V and J are TRBV29-1 and TRBJ2-2; TRBD1 agrees at 7 bases. This CDR3 region has 14 residues. V trimming: 1 base; J trimming: 6 bases; junction bases outside the gene matches: 5. CDR1 is SQVTM and CDR2 is ANQGSEA in the germline V gene. CDR3 DNA sequence: TGCAGCGTTGAAGTAGTACAGGGGCCCGGGGAGCTGTTTTTT. Its protein product is CSVEVVQGPGELFF.

The chain combines TRBV27 with TRBJ2-7; D may be TRBD1 (5 bases). Germline lookup yields CDR1 MNHEY and CDR2 SMNVEV (reference sequence). Trimming took off 6 bases at V and 2 bases at J, with 11 bases between the two ends. This CDR3 comprises 13 residues. This CDR3 reads CASSRQTPYEQYF. CDR3 bases: TGTGCCAGCAGCCGACAGACCCCCTACGAGCAGTACTTC.

This clone is medium-sized by share. The chain employs TRBV6-1 and TRBJ2-1; TRBD2 agrees at 9 bases. In germline, CDR1 is MNHNS, CDR2 SASEGT. The V and J ends lost 0 bases and 8 bases, in that order; junction bases with no gene match: 14. The CDR3 has 18 amino acids. Here the CDR3 reads CASSEAPAGGRVGDEQFF. In DNA form, the CDR3 reads TGTGCCAGCAGTGAAGCGCCTGCGGGGGGGCGAGTGGGGGATGAGCAGTTCTTC.

The V and J genes are TRBV4-2 and TRBJ2-4; 9 positions match TRBD2. This CDR3 is built from 21 residues. From germline, CDR1 is LGHNA and CDR2 YNFKEQ. Losses at the gene ends were 0 bases for V and 4 bases for J; bases not matched to a gene: 19. The DNA for the CDR3 is TGTGCCAGCAGCCAAGATCGGTCTGGCGATAGCGGGGGCGGGGGTAAAAACATTCAGTACTTC. Its translation: CASSQDRSGDSGGGGKNIQYF.

This clone was seen just once. This chain's CDR3 is CACQLSVDTQYF. CDR3 coding DNA: TGTGCCTGCCAATTATCTGTGGATACGCAGTATTTT. V gene TRBV6-1 combines with J gene TRBJ2-3; D remains ambiguous. The CDR3 runs 12 residues. V lost 11 bases to trimming and J lost 6 bases, with 15 bases between them. CDR1 and CDR2 from the germline V gene are MNHNS and SASEGT.

V and J are TRBV7-9 and TRBJ1-2; no firm D call. Trimming took off 5 bases at V and 4 bases at J, with 17 bases between the two ends. CDR3 length: 15 residues. Germline-derived CDR1 and CDR2 are SEHNR and FQNEAQ (reference sequence). The chain's CDR3 is CASSPEAAEVYGYTF. The CDR3 nucleotides are TGTGCCAGCAGCCCTGAGGCCGCCGAAGTCTATGGCTACACCTTC. The full variable domain, its missing parts supplied by reference TRBV7-9 and TRBJ1-2, is DTGVSQNPRHKITKRGQNVTFRCDPISEHNRLYWYRQTLGQGPEFLTYFQNEAQLEKSRLLSDRFSAERPKGSFSTLEIQRTEQGDSAMYLCASSPEAAEVYGYTFGSGTRLTVV.

The chain carries TRBV15 and TRBJ2-1, with 12 bases matching TRBD2. CDR1 is LNHNV, CDR2 YYDKDF, per germline (reference sequence). The J segment lost 8 bases and the V segment lost 0 bases, leaving 5 bases of the junction unmatched. CDR3 length: 16 residues. DNA for the CDR3: TGTGCCACCAGCAGAGACGGGACTAGCGGGTGGGATGAGCAGTTCTTC. It yields the protein CATSRDGTSGWDEQFF.

This clone was seen just once. The chain has TRBV27 and TRBJ1-2; the D is unclear. The CDR3 extends over 14 amino acids. The germline gives CDR1 MNHEY, CDR2 SMNVEV (reference sequence). V shed 3 bases and J shed 8 bases, with 16 bases lying between them. The CDR3, as DNA: TGTGCCAGCAGTTTTTCAGGCCCTAAGTCAGGCTACACCTTC. Its translation: CASSFSGPKSGYTF.

This chain links TRBV7-4 with TRBJ1-2; no reliable D call. V was cut by 3 bases and J by 5 bases, with 10 bases left in between. CDR3 length: 13 amino acids. Germline loops: CDR1 SGHVT, CDR2 SQSDAQ. In DNA form, the CDR3 reads TGTGCCAGCAGCTTGGTGGGGAGGTATGGCTACACCTTC. The encoded protein is CASSLVGRYGYTF.

The chain carries TRBV7-2 and TRBJ2-7; 7 bases are shared with TRBD1. The CDR3 contains 16 residues. CDR1 and CDR2 (germline): SGHTA, FQGNSA. V was pared by 5 bases and J by 3 bases, with 13 bases of the junction left unmatched. The CDR3 coding sequence is TGTGCCAGCAGCATCCTCGGGACAGCCGGTTACTACGAGCAGTACTTC. This codes for CASSILGTAGYYEQYF. The variable domain in full, completed from reference TRBV7-2 and TRBJ2-7, reads GAGVSQSPSNKVTEKGKDVELRCDPISGHTALYWYRQSLGQGLEFLIYFQGNSAPDKSGLPSDRFSAERTGGSVSTLTIQRTQQEDSAVYLCASSILGTAGYYEQYFGPGTRLTVT.

V and J are TRBV5-1 and TRBJ1-4; 11 bases are shared with TRBD1. From germline, CDR1 is SGHRS and CDR2 YFSETQ. CDR3 size: 17 residues. The V gene end was trimmed by 3 bases and the J gene end by 0 bases; junction bases not matched to a gene: 4. CDR3 sequence (DNA): TGCGCCAGCAGCTGGACAGGGGGCCTTGCAACTAATGAAAAACTGTTTTTT. Residues: CASSWTGGLATNEKLFF.

V usage is TRBV5-5 and J usage is TRBJ2-2; no clear D. CDR3 length: 15 residues. Trimming cost V 0 bases and J 6 bases, with 12 bases left between them. Per the germline V gene, CDR1 is SGHKS and CDR2 is YYEKEE (reference sequence). The CDR3 sequence is CASSLEFPTAGELFF. CDR3 coding DNA: TGTGCCAGCAGCTTGGAATTTCCGACGGCCGGGGAGCTGTTTTTT.

V is TRBV19 and J is TRBJ1-2, with 10 bases fitting TRBD1. Per the germline V gene, CDR1 is LNHDA and CDR2 is SQIVND (reference sequence). V shed 4 bases and J 6 bases; nucleotides not matched to a gene: 2. The CDR3 length is 13 residues. In nucleotides, the CDR3 is TGTGCCAGTAGTAGCGGGACAGGGGATGGCTACACCTTC. Translating it yields CASSSGTGDGYTF.

V and J are TRBV5-1 and TRBJ2-7, with 12 bases matching TRBD2. J lost 1 base, V lost 0 bases, and 11 bases had no gene match. Germline V gene sequence: CDR1 SGHRS, CDR2 YFSETQ. The CDR3 loop spans 19 amino acids. The CDR3 nucleotides are TGCGCCAGCAGCTTGGCTCTAGCGGGGGGGTTTCCTAGTTCCTACGAGCAGTACTTC. It specifies CASSLALAGGFPSSYEQYF. The whole variable domain, remainder taken from reference TRBV5-1 and TRBJ2-7, is KAGVTQTPRYLIKTRGQQVTLSCSPISGHRSVSWYQQTPGQGLQFLFEYFSETQRNKGNFPGRFSGRQFSNSRSEMNVSTLELGDSALYLCASSLALAGGFPSSYEQYFGPGTRLTVT.

The chain uses TRBV28 and TRBJ1-5; D might be TRBD1 (6 bases). Germline CDR1 is MDHEN and CDR2 is SYDVKM. This CDR3 region has 13 residues. This chain's CDR3 is CHPTGIGNQPQHF. In DNA form, the CDR3 reads TGTCACCCCACAGGGATAGGCAATCAGCCCCAGCATTTT.

V is TRBV10-2 and J is TRBJ2-7; TRBD1 matches at 7 bases. This CDR3 region has 13 residues. The germline gives CDR1 WSHSY, CDR2 SAAADI. V shed 5 bases and J 2 bases; nucleotides not matched to a gene: 3. The CDR3 here is CASSTGVPYEQYF. In DNA, the CDR3 is TGCGCCAGCAGTACAGGGGTTCCCTACGAGCAGTACTTC.

The rearrangement links TRBV6-1 to TRBJ1-1; perhaps TRBD1 as D (5 bases). The CDR3 covers 17 residues. The V gene's germline CDR1 is MNHNS and CDR2 SASEGT. V lost 2 bases and J lost 0, with 16 bases in between. The CDR3, as DNA: TGTGCCAGCAGTGAACTGGGACGCGGCCTAATGAACACTGAAGCTTTCTTT. Translated, it gives CASSELGRGLMNTEAFF.

This clone occurred once. The chain couples TRBV5-6 to TRBJ1-1; D gene uncertain. This CDR3 region has 12 residues. Germline CDR1 is SGHDT and CDR2 is YYEEEE. V was pared by 3 bases and J by 5 bases, with 8 bases between. The CDR3 DNA reads TGTGCCAGCAGCTGGGCCCAAACTGAAGCTTTCTTT. Its protein product is CASSWAQTEAFF.

The chain employs TRBV6-5 and TRBJ2-1; 12 bases agree with TRBD2. V lost 8 bases to trimming and J lost 4 bases; unmatched junction nucleotides: 6. Germline V gene lookup returns CDR1 MNHEY and CDR2 SVGAGI. The CDR3 length is 15 residues. CDR3 in DNA: TGTGCCAGCCATAAACTAGCGGGGGGATACAATGAGCAGTTCTTC. Translated, it gives CASHKLAGGYNEQFF.

The rearrangement joins TRBV21-1 to TRBJ1-1; the D call in the table, TRBD1, was not verified against the DNA. TRBV21-1 is designated a pseudogene. This CDR3 spans 15 amino acids. CDR3 amino acids: CASSTLTGKDTEAFF. The DNA for the CDR3 is TGTGCCAGCAGCACCTTGACAGGGAAGGACACTGAAGCTTTCTTT.

The chain carries TRBV9 and TRBJ1-6; tentatively, D is TRBD1 (5 bases). Trimming took 4 bases from V and 4 from J, leaving 9 bases between them. The CDR3 loop spans 14 amino acids. From germline, CDR1 is SGDLS and CDR2 YYNGEE. The CDR3 sequence is CASSPWGYNSPLHF. The CDR3 DNA reads TGTGCCAGCAGCCCGTGGGGGTATAATTCACCCCTCCACTTT. Combining the CDR3 with reference TRBV9 and TRBJ1-6 gives the whole variable domain DSGVTQTPKHLITATGQRVTLRCSPRSGDLSVYWYQQSLDQGLQFLIQYYNGEERAKGNILERFSAQQFPDLHSELNLSSLELGDSALYFCASSPWGYNSPLHFGNGTRLTVT.

The sample holds one count of this clone. The V and J genes are TRBV5-4 and TRBJ1-2, with D hard to call. Germline CDR1 reads SGHNT; CDR2 reads YYREEE (reference sequence). The CDR3 is made up of 12 amino acids. With 9 bases removed from V and 6 bases from J, the gap between germline ends came to 15 bases. This CDR3 reads CATSDPENGYTF. The DNA for the CDR3 is TGTGCCACCTCAGACCCGGAGAATGGCTACACCTTC.

The chain joins TRBV4-2 to TRBJ1-2, with 7 bases identical to TRBD1. Germline values: CDR1 LGHNA, CDR2 YNFKEQ. The CDR3 spans 16 residues. Trimming at V came to 0 bases and at J to 4 bases, leaving 8 bases not matched to a gene. CDR3 DNA sequence: TGTGCCAGCAGCCAAGATAGGTACAGGGGCGTCTATGGCTACACCTTC. It specifies CASSQDRYRGVYGYTF.